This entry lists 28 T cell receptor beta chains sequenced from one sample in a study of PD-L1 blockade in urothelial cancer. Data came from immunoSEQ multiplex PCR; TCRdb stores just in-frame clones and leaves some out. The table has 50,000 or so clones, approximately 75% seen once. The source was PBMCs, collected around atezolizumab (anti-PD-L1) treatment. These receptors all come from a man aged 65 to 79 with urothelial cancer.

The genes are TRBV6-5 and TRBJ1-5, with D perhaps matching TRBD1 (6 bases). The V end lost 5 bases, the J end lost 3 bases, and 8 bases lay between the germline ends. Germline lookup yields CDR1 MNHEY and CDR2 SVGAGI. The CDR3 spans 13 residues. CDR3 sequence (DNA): TGTGCCAGCAGTCGGGACAACAATCAGCCCCAGCATTTT. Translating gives CASSRDNNQPQHF.

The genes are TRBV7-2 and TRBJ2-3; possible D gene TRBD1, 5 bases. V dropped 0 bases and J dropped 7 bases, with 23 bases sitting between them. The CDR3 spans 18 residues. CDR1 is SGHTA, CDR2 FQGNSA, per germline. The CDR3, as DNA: TGTGCCAGCAGCTTAGCGCCTCAGGGTTCGGCGAAGAGTAATACGCAGTATTTT. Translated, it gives CASSLAPQGSAKSNTQYF.

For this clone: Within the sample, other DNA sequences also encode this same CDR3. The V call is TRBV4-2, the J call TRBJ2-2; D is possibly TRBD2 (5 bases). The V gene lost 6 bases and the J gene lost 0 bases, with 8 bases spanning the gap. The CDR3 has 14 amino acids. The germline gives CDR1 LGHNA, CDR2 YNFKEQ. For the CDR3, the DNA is TGTGCCAGCAGGGGAGACTCGAACACCGGGGAGCTGTTTTTT. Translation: CASRGDSNTGELFF.

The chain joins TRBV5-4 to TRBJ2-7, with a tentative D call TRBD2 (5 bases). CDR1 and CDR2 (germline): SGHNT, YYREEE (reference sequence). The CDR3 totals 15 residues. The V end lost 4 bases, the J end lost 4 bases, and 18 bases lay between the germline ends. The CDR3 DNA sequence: TGTGCCAGCAGCCCAGAGGCGGGCCGAAGGTACGAGCAGTACTTC. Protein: CASSPEAGRRYEQYF.

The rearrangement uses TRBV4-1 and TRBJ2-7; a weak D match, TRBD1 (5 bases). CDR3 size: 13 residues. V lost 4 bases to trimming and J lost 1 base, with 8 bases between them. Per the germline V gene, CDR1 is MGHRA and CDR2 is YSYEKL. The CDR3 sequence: CASSPKGSYEQYF. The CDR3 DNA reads TGCGCCAGCAGCCCAAAGGGGTCCTACGAGCAGTACTTC.

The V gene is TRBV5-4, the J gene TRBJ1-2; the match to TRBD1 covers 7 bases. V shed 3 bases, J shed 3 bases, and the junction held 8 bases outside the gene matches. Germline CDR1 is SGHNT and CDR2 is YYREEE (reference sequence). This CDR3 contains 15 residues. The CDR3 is CASSSWTGGDYGYTF. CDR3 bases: TGTGCCAGCAGCTCATGGACAGGTGGGGACTATGGCTACACCTTC.

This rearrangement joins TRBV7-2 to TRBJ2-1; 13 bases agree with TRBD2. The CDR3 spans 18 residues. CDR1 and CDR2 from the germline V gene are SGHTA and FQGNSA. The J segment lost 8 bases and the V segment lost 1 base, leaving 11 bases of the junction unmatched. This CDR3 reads CASSLERGTSGNFYEQFF. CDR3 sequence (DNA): TGTGCCAGCAGCTTAGAGAGGGGGACTAGCGGGAATTTCTATGAGCAGTTCTTC.

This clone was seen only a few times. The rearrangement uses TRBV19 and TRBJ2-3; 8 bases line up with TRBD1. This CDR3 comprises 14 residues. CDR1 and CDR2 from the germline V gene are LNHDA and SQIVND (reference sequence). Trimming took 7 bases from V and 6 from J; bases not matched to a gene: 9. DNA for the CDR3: TGTGCCAGTAAAGGGGGGACAGGAACGGATACGCAGTATTTT. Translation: CASKGGTGTDTQYF.

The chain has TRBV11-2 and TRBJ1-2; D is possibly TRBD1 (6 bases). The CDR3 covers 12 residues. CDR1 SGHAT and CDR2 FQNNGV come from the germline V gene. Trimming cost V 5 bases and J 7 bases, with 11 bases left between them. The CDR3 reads CASSPLGAGYTF. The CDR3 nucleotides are TGTGCCAGCAGCCCTCTGGGGGCTGGCTACACCTTC.

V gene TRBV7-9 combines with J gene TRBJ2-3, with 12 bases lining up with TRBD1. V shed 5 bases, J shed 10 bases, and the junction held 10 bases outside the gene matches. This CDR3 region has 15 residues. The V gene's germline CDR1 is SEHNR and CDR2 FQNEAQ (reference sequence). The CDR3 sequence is CASSPPGQGAMAQYF. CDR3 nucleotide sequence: TGTGCCAGCAGCCCACCGGGACAGGGGGCAATGGCGCAGTATTTT.

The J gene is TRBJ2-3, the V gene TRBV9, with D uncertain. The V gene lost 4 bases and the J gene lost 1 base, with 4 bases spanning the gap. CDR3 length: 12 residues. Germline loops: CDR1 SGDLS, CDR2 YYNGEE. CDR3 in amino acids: CASSPGTDTQYF. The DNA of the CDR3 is TGTGCCAGCAGCCCGGGCACAGATACGCAGTATTTT.

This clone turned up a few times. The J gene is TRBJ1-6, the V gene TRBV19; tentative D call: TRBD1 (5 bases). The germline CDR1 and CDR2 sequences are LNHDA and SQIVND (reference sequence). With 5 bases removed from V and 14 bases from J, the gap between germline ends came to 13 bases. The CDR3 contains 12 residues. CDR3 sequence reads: CASSSQVMTLHF. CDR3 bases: TGTGCCAGTAGTTCACAGGTGATGACCCTCCACTTT.

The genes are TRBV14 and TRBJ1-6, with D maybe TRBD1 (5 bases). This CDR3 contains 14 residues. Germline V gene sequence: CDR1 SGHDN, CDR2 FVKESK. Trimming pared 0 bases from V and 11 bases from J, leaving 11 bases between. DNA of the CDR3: TGTGCCAGCAGCCAAGACGGGGGTACAACACCCCTCCACTTT. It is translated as CASSQDGGTTPLHF.

CDR3 in DNA: TGTGCCACCAGCACTAGAACAGGGAAGCTGTTTTTT. This codes for CATSTRTGKLFF. The chain couples TRBV15 to TRBJ1-4; tentatively, D is TRBD1 (6 bases). The V and J ends lost 4 bases and 14 bases respectively, with 14 bases between them. The CDR3 runs to 12 residues. Germline CDR1 and CDR2: LNHNV and YYDKDF (reference sequence).

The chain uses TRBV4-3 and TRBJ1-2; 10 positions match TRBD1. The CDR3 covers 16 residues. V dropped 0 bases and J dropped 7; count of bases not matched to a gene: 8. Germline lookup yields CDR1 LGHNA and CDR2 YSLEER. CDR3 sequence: CASSQDEGQGWRGYTF. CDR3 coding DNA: TGCGCCAGCAGCCAAGACGAGGGACAGGGGTGGCGTGGCTACACCTTC.

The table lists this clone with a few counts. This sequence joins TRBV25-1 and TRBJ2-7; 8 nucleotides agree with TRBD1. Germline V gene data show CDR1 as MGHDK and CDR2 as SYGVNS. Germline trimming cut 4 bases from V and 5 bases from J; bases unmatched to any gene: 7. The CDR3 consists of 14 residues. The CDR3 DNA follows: TGTGCCAGCAGTGGGGTTAGGACAGGGAACGAGCAGTACTTC. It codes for CASSGVRTGNEQYF.

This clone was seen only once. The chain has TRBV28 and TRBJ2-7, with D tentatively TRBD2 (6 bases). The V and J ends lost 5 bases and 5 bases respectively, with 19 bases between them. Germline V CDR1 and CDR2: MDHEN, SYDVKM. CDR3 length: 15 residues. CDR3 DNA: TGTGCCAGCAGTACCGGGACTCTAAATATAAACGAGCAGTACTTC. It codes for CASSTGTLNINEQYF.

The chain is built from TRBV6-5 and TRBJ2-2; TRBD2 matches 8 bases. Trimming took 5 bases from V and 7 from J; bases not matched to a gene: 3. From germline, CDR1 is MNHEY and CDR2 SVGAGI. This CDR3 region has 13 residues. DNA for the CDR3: TGTGCCAGCAGTGCGGGGGGTCTCGGGGAGCTGTTTTTT. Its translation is CASSAGGLGELFF.

CDR3 protein: CASSLEYSPNEKLFF. CDR3 DNA: TGCGCCAGCAGCTTGGAGTACAGCCCGAATGAAAAACTGTTTTTT. This chain uses TRBV5-1 with TRBJ1-4; no definite D call. This CDR3 is built from 15 residues. The ends were cut back, 0 bases at V and 5 bases at J, with 11 bases in the middle. Germline CDR1 and CDR2: SGHRS and YFSETQ.

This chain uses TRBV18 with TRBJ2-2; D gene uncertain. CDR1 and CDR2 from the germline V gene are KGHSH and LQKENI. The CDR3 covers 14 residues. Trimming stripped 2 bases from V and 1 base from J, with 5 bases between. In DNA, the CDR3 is TGTGCCAGCTCACCAAACGGGAACACCGGGGAGCTGTTTTTT. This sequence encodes CASSPNGNTGELFF.

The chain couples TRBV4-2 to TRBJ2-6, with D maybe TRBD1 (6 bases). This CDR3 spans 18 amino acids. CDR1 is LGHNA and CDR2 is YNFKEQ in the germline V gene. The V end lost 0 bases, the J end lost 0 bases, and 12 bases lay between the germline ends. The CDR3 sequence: CASSQDIQGGSGANVLTF. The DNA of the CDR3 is TGTGCCAGCAGCCAAGATATACAGGGTGGCTCTGGGGCCAACGTCCTGACTTTC.

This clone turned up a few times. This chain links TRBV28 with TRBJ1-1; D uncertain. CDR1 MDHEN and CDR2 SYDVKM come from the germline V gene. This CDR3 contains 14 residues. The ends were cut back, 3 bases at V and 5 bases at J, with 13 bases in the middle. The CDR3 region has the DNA TGTGCCAGCAGTTTGGAAAGGAGAGGAACTGAAGCTTTCTTT. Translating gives CASSLERRGTEAFF.

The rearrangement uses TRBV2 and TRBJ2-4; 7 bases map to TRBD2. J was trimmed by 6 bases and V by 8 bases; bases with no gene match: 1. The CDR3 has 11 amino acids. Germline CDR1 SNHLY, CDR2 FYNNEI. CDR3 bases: TGTGCCAGCGCTAGCGGAAACATTCAGTACTTC. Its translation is CASASGNIQYF.

The CDR3, as DNA: TGTGCCAGCAGCTCCGGCGGACAGGGCCAAGAGACCCAGTACTTC. It encodes CASSSGGQGQETQYF. The chain uses TRBV5-4 and TRBJ2-5; 8 bases fit TRBD1. In germline, CDR1 is SGHNT, CDR2 YYREEE (reference sequence). The CDR3 runs to 15 residues. Trimming cost V 3 bases and J 1 base; bases outside gene matches: 5. Together with reference TRBV5-4 and TRBJ2-5, the CDR3 gives the full variable domain: ETGVTQSPTHLIKTRGQQVTLRCSSQSGHNTVSWYQQALGQGPQFIFQYYREEENGRGNFPPRFSGLQFPNYSSELNVNALELDDSALYLCASSSGGQGQETQYFGPGTRLLVL.

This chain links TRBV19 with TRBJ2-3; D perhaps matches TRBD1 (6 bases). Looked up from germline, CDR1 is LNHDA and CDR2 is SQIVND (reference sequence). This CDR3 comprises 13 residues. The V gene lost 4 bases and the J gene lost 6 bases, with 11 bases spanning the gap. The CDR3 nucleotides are TGTGCCAGTAGTAGACAGGCCCGGGATACGCAGTATTTT. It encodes CASSRQARDTQYF.

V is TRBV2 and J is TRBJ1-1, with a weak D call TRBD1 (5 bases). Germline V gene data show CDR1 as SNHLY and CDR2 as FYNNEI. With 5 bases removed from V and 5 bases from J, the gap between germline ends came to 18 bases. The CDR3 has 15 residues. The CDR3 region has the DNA TGTGCCAGCAGTTCTCAAGGGGTGCGAGGTACTGAAGCTTTCTTT. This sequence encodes CASSSQGVRGTEAFF.

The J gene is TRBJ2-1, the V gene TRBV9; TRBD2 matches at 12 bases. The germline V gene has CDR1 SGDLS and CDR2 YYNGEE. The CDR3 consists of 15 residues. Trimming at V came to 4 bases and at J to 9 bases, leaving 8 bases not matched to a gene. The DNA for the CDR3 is TGTGCCAGCAGCCCCAGGACTAGCGGGGTGGGTGAGCAGTTCTTC. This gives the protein CASSPRTSGVGEQFF.

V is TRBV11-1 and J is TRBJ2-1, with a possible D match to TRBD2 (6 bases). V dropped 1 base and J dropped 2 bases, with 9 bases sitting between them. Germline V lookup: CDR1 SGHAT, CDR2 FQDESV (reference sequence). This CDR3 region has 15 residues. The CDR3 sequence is CASSLEGGAYNEQFF. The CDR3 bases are TGTGCCAGCAGCTTAGAAGGAGGGGCCTACAATGAGCAGTTCTTC.